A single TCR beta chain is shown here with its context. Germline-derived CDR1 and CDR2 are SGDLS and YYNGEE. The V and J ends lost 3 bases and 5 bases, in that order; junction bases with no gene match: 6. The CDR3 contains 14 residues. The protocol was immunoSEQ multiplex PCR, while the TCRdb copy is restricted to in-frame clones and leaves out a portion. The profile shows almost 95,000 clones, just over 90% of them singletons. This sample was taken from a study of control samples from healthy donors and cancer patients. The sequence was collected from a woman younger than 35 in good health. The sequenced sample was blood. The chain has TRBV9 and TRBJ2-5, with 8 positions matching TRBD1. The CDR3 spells CASSGRTGKETQYF. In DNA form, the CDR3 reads TGTGCCAGCAGCGGAAGGACAGGGAAGGAGACCCAGTACTTC.